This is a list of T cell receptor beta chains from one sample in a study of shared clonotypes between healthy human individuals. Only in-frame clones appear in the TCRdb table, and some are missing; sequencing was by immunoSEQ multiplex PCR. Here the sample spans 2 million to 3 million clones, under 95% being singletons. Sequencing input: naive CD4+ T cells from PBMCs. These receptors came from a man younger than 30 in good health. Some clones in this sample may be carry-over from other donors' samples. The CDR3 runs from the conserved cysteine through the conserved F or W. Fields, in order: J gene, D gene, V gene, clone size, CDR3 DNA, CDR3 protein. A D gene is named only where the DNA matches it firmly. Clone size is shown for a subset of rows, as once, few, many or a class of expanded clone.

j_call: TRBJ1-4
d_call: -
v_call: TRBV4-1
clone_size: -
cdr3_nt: TGCGCCAGCAGCCGTCACCGGGGCGAATCAACTAATGAAAAACTGTTTTTT
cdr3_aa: CASSRHRGESTNEKLFF

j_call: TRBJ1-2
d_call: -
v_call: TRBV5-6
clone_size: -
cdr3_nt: TGTGCCAGCAGCTTTGGTGGGAGGGAAAACTATGGCTACACCTTC
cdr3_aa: CASSFGGRENYGYTF

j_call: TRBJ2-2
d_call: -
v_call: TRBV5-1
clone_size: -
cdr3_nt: TGCGCCAGCAGCTTCTCACGGGACGGGGAGCTGTTTTTT
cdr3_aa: CASSFSRDGELFF

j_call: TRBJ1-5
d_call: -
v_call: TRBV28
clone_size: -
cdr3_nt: TGTGCCAGCAGCCAGGGCGGGAGCAATCAGCCCCAGCATTTT
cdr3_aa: CASSQGGSNQPQHF

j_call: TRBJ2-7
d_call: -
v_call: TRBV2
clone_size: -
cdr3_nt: TGTGCCAGCCGGGTCACCAACTACGAGCAGTACTTC
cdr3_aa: CASRVTNYEQYF

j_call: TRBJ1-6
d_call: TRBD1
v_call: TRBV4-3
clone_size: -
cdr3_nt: TGCGCCAGCAGCCAAGAAGTGAACAGGGGGCGGCGATCACCCCTCCACTTT
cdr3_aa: CASSQEVNRGRRSPLHF

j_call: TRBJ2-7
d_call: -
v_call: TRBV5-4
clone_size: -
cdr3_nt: TGTGCCAGCAGCTTGCACGGACGTACCTACGAGCAGTACTTC
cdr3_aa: CASSLHGRTYEQYF

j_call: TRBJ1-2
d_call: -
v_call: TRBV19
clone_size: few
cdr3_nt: TGTGCCACAGACCGGGGAAACTATGGCTACACCTTC
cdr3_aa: CATDRGNYGYTF

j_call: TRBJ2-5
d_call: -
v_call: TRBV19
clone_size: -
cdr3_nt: TGTGCCCCCGACGGGGGGAGGGGGCAGGAGACCCAGTACTTC
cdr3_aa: CAPDGGRGQETQYF

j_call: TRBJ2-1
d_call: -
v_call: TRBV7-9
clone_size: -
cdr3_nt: TGTGCCAGCAGCTTAAAGGCCGGCCCCCAGTTCTTC
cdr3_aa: CASSLKAGPQFF

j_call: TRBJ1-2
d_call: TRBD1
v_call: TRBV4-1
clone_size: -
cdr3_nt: TGCGCCAGCAGCCATCGGACAGGGGATTTTTCCCCGCCCTATGGCTACACCTTC
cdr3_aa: CASSHRTGDFSPPYGYTF

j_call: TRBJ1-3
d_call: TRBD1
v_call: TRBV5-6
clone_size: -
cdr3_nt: TGTGCCAGCAGTACCGACAGGGCCGCTGGAAACACCATATATTTT
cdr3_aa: CASSTDRAAGNTIYF

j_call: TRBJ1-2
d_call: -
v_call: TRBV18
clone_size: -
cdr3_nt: TGTGCCAGCTCAGCGGACAGCAACTATGGCTACACCTTC
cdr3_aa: CASSADSNYGYTF

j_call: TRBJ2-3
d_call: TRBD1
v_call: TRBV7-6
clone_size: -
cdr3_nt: TGTGCCAGCAGCAAGAGCCTCCGGGGACAGGGGAACACAGATACGCAGTATTTT
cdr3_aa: CASSKSLRGQGNTDTQYF

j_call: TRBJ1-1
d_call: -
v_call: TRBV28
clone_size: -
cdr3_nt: TGTGCCAGCAGTCGGTTCAGGGGAAATTTGAACACTGAAGCTTTCTTT
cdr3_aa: CASSRFRGNLNTEAFF

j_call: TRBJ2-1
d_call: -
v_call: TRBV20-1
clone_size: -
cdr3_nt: TGCAGTGCTGAGAAGCGCTGGCAGTTCTTC
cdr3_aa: CSAEKRWQFF

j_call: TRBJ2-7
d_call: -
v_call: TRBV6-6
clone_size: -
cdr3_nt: TGTGCCAGCAGTTACTCGGGGCAAACACCCTCCTACGAGCAGTACTTC
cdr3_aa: CASSYSGQTPSYEQYF

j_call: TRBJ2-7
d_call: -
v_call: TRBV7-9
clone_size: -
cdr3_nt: TGTGCCAGCAGCTTATCGCCGGGAAAAAACGAGCAGTACTTC
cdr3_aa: CASSLSPGKNEQYF

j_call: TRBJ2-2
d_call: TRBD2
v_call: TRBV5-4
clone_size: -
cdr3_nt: TGTGCCAGCAGCTTGGTGACTAGCGGTACCGGGGAGCTGTTTTTT
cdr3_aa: CASSLVTSGTGELFF

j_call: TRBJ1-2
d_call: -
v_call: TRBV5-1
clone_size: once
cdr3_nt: TGCGCCAGCACCATCCTAGGGGGAACCTATGGCTACACCTTC
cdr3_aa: CASTILGGTYGYTF

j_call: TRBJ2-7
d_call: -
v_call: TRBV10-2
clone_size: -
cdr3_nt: TGCGCCAGCAGTGAAAGGATACCCTACGAGCAGTACTTC
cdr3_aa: CASSERIPYEQYF

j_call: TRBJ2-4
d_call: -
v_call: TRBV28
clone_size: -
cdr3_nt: TGTGCCAGCAGTTTTCTTCGGGCAGGGGTACCTGACATTCAGTACTTC
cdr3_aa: CASSFLRAGVPDIQYF

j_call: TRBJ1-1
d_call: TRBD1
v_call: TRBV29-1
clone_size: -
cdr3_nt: TGCAGCGTCAAGGGACAGGGAGGGACTGAAGCTTTCTTT
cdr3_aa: CSVKGQGGTEAFF

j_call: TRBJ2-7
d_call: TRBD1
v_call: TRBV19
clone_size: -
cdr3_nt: TGTGCCAGTAGTATGGTTTGGGACAGGGGGAATTACGAGCAGTACTTC
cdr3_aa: CASSMVWDRGNYEQYF

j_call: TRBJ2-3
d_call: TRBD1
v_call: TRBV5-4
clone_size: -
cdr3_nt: TGTGCCAGCAGCTGGGACAGGGGGGAAGATACGCAGTATTTT
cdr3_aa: CASSWDRGEDTQYF

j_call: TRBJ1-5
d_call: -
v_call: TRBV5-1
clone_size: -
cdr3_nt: TGCGCCAGCAGCTTGGGAGGGGATCAGCCCCAGCATTTT
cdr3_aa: CASSLGGDQPQHF